A single T cell receptor (beta chain) is shown here with its context. Trimming stripped 6 bases from V and 2 bases from J, with 12 bases between. CDR3 length equals 14 residues. Germline CDR1 reads SGHTA; CDR2 reads FQGNSA. This sample is drawn from a study of T cells after yellow fever vaccination. TCRdb reprocessed the 5' RACE reads via MiXCR and lists one record per CDR3 protein. The table records hundreds of thousands of distinct CDR3 sequences, roughly 8.6% of them present only once. The clonotype comes from a man between 18 and 35 years old who received the YFV17D yellow fever vaccine. The sequencing used PBMCs, collected about 49 days after the first yellow fever vaccination. The chain combines TRBV7-2 with TRBJ2-3; tentative D call: TRBD2 (5 bases). The CDR3 bases are TGTGCCAGCAGGGGCGGACTTTCCACAGATACGCAGTATTTT. Its translation is CASRGGLSTDTQYF.